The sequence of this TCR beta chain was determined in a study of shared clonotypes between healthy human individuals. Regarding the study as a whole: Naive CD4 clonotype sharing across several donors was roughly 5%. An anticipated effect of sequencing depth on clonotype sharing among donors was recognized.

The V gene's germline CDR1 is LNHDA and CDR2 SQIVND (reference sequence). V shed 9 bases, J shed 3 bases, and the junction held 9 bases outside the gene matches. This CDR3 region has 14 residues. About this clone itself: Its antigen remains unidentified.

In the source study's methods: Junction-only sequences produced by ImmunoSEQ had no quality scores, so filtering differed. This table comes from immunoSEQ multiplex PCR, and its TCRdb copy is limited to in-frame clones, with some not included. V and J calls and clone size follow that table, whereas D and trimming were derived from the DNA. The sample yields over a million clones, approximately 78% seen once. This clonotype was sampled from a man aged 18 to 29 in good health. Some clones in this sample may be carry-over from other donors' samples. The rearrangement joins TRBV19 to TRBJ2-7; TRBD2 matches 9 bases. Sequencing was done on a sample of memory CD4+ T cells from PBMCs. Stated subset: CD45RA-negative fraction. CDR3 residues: CASSAGGAYYEQYF. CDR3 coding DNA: TGTGCCAGCAGCGCGGGGGGGGCTTACTACGAGCAGTACTTC.